This T cell receptor (beta chain) was retrieved from a study of blood T cell repertoires in COVID-19. At the level of the study: Spain, Italy and the United States supplied samples that represented acute and convalescent COVID-19.

Produced via immunoSEQ multiplex PCR; TCRdb's table is partial and in-frame only. Of about 280,000 clones listed, about 90% are singletons. The CDR3 runs to 15 residues. Germline lookup yields CDR1 SGHVS and CDR2 FNYEAQ. V dropped 1 base and J dropped 3; count of bases not matched to a gene: 2. The source of this sequence is a woman in her 30s who had recovered from COVID-19. The chain couples TRBV7-6 to TRBJ2-1; 8 bases fit TRBD2. Sequencing was done on a sample of peripheral blood. CDR3 loop: CASSLVGGDYNEQFF. CDR3 DNA sequence: TGTGCCAGCAGCTTAGTCGGGGGGGACTACAATGAGCAGTTCTTC.